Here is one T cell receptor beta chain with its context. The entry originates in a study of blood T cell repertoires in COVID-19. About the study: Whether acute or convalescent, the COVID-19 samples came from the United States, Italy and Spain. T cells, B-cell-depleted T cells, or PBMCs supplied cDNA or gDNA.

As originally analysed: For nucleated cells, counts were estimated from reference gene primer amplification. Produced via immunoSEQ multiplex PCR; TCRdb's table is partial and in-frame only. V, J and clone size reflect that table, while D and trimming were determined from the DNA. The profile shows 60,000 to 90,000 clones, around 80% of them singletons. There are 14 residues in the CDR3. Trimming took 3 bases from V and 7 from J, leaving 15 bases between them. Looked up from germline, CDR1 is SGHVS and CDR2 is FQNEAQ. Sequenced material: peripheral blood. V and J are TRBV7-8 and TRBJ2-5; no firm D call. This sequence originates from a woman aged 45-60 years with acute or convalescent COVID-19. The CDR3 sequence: CASSFWAGFWTQYF. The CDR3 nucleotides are TGTGCCAGCAGCTTTTGGGCCGGTTTCTGGACCCAGTACTTC.